One sample yielded the 10 T cell receptor beta chains listed below, sequenced in a study of OX40 agonist ivuxolimab in advanced cancers. The table came from immunoSEQ multiplex PCR; TCRdb's copy has only in-frame clones and leaves some out. The table lists under 70,000 clones, more than 90% of them singletons. This specimen consisted of CD4+ or CD8+ T cells sorted from blood, obtained in a trial of the OX40 agonist ivuxolimab. Receptors originate from an adult with an advanced solid tumor such as melanoma, head and neck, liver or kidney cancer.

In this sample, this clone turned up once. The rearrangement links TRBV11-1 to TRBJ1-5, with D unresolved. The CDR3 totals 15 residues. Germline V gives CDR1 SGHAT, CDR2 FQDESV (reference sequence). V was shortened by 3 bases and J by 2 bases, with 11 bases between the two germline ends. DNA for the CDR3: TGTGCCAGCAGCTTGGGATTGAGGGGCAATCAGCCCCAGCATTTT. Translated: CASSLGLRGNQPQHF.

The rearrangement uses TRBV18 and TRBJ2-6; the D is unclear. Germline V lookup: CDR1 KGHSH, CDR2 LQKENI. This CDR3 is built from 15 residues. Trimming pared 4 bases from V and 0 bases from J, leaving 7 bases between. The CDR3 nucleotides read TGTGCCAGCTCACTACAACCCTCTGGGGCCAACGTCCTGACTTTC. Its translation: CASSLQPSGANVLTF.

This clone has only one observation. The chain couples TRBV5-4 to TRBJ2-1; 16 nucleotides match TRBD2. The CDR3 spans 18 residues. Germline CDR1 SGHNT, CDR2 YYREEE (reference sequence). Germline trimming cut 2 bases from V and 5 bases from J; bases unmatched to any gene: 7. The CDR3 bases are TGTGCCAGCAGCTTAGGGACTAGCGGGAGGGCGGCGGACAATGAGCAGTTCTTC. Its translation is CASSLGTSGRAADNEQFF.

The rearrangement joins TRBV19 to TRBJ2-2; D is ambiguous. Germline-derived CDR1 and CDR2 are LNHDA and SQIVND (reference sequence). The CDR3 consists of 14 residues. The ends were cut back, 2 bases at V and 6 bases at J, with 10 bases in the middle. The CDR3 sequence: CASSILAAPGELFF. CDR3 DNA: TGTGCCAGTAGTATACTGGCAGCGCCCGGGGAGCTGTTTTTT. Complete variable domain (other parts from reference TRBV19 and TRBJ2-2): DGGITQSPKYLFRKEGQNVTLSCEQNLNHDAMYWYRQDPGQGLRLIYYSQIVNDFQKGDIAEGYSVSREKKESFPLTVTSAQKNPTAFYLCASSILAAPGELFFGEGSRLTVL.

This clone was counted once. J is TRBJ2-7 and V is TRBV5-1; either TRBD1 or TRBD2 may fit D (5 bases each). CDR3 length equals 13 residues. Trimming took 0 bases from V and 7 from J, leaving 11 bases between them. Germline V lookup: CDR1 SGHRS, CDR2 YFSETQ. The CDR3 protein is CASSLAQGDEQYF. In DNA form, the CDR3 reads TGCGCCAGCAGCTTGGCCCAGGGAGATGAGCAGTACTTC.

The chain employs TRBV2 and TRBJ2-1; a possible D gene is TRBD2 (5 bases). The V end lost 7 bases, the J end lost 8 bases, and 12 bases lay between the germline ends. The CDR3 has 12 residues. CDR1 and CDR2 (germline): SNHLY, FYNNEI. The CDR3 nucleotides read TGTGCCAGCAATTACCGGCGGGATGAGCAGTTCTTC. Its translation is CASNYRRDEQFF.

V is TRBV11-2 and J is TRBJ2-4, with 12 bases fitting TRBD2. The CDR3 consists of 18 residues. J gave up 5 bases and V 1 base, and 9 bases lay outside the gene matches. The germline CDR1 and CDR2 sequences are SGHAT and FQNNGV. This CDR3 is CASSLGLAGGPPENIQYF. CDR3 DNA: TGTGCCAGCAGCTTAGGGCTAGCGGGAGGGCCACCGGAAAACATTCAGTACTTC.

The gene calls are TRBV19 and TRBJ1-2; D may be TRBD1 (5 bases). This CDR3 comprises 14 residues. V was pared by 6 bases and J by 2 bases, with 13 bases between. Germline CDR1 is LNHDA and CDR2 is SQIVND (reference sequence). This CDR3 is CASRRGILNYGYTF. The DNA for the CDR3 is TGTGCCAGTAGAAGGGGAATACTCAACTATGGCTACACCTTC.

This clone appeared a single time. This rearrangement joins TRBV5-1 to TRBJ1-3; 8 nucleotides line up with TRBD1. With V trimmed by 4 bases and J by 7 bases, 4 bases remained unmatched. CDR3 size: 13 residues. Germline V CDR1 and CDR2: SGHRS, YFSETQ. CDR3 DNA: TGCGCCAGCAGCCTAGGACAGGGCAACACCATATATTTT. Its protein is CASSLGQGNTIYF.

The chain is built from TRBV7-6 and TRBJ1-1, with D possibly matching TRBD1 (6 bases). Germline V gives CDR1 SGHVS, CDR2 FNYEAQ. The CDR3 spans 14 residues. The V end lost 5 bases, the J end lost 7 bases, and 17 bases lay between the germline ends. The CDR3 region is CASSPRGGQSEAFF. CDR3 DNA sequence: TGTGCCAGCAGCCCTCGGGGGGGCCAGAGTGAAGCTTTCTTT.